These 23 T cell receptor beta chains share one sample of origin, sequenced in a study of CXCR3-negative and CXCR3-positive naive CD8 T cells. Which antigens these TCRs recognize remains unknown. Libraries were UMI-labeled 5' RACE TRB cDNA. TCRdb derives one entry per CDR3 protein from the 5' RACE reads, leaving out DNA. The sample table sets out about 84,000 distinct CDR3 sequences. Study-wide points: CXCR3-positive naive cells had TRB CDR3s that were more hydrophobic than CXCR3-negative naive cells had.

The source material was naive CXCR3+ CD8+ T cells from blood. The subset was: CD45RO-CCR7+CD27+CD95- naive CD8+ T cells expressing CXCR3 (TNR3+). The receptors originated from a human donor in good health. Some clones in this sample may be carry-over from other donors' samples.

The chain uses TRBV12-3 or TRBV12-4 and TRBJ2-1; absent DNA, TCRdb's TRBD2 call cannot be checked. The CDR3 has 17 amino acids. The CDR3 sequence is CASSLDALAGGPDEQFF.

V is TRBV7-9 and J is TRBJ2-1; TCRdb returns TRBD2, unconfirmable since there is no DNA. Germline CDR1 SEHNR, CDR2 FQNEAQ (reference sequence). The CDR3 extends over 16 amino acids. CDR3 protein: CASSLEQAGEGNEQFF.

The J gene is TRBJ2-4, the V gene TRBV28. This CDR3 region has 14 residues. The germline V gene encodes CDR1 MDHEN and CDR2 SYDVKM. The chain's CDR3 is CASSFLSAKNIQYF. The whole variable domain, remainder taken from reference TRBV28 and TRBJ2-4, is DVKVTQSSRYLVKRTGEKVFLECVQDMDHENMFWYRQDPGLGLRLIYFSYDVKMKEKGDIPEGYSVSREKKERFSLILESASTNQTSMYLCASSFLSAKNIQYFGAGTRLSVL.

The CDR3 loop reads CASSILGSSYNEQFF. The chain carries TRBV19 and TRBJ2-1. Germline CDR1 LNHDA, CDR2 SQIVND (reference sequence). The CDR3 extends over 15 amino acids.

J is TRBJ2-5 and V is TRBV5-4; TCRdb indicates TRBD1, and absent DNA this call remains unverified. CDR3 length equals 16 residues. In germline, CDR1 is SGHNT, CDR2 YYREEE (reference sequence). CDR3 region: CASSSRGSTPGETQYF.

V usage is TRBV15 and J usage is TRBJ2-3; TCRdb gives TRBD1 as the D gene, but with no DNA this cannot be confirmed. The CDR3 consists of 15 residues. Germline V gene lookup returns CDR1 LNHNV and CDR2 YYDKDF (reference sequence). The CDR3 region is CATSTSAGGGDTQYF.

The chain employs TRBV6-1 and TRBJ1-1; TCRdb's D call of TRBD1 is untestable without DNA. Germline CDR1 is MNHNS and CDR2 is SASEGT. This CDR3 is 15 amino acids long. The CDR3: CASSDAVIRAAGAFF.

CDR3 amino acids: CASSQDLDEQFF. This chain connects TRBV14 to TRBJ2-1. The CDR3 consists of 12 residues. The V gene's germline CDR1 is SGHDN and CDR2 FVKESK. Full variable domain (rest looked up from reference TRBV14 and TRBJ2-1): EAGVTQFPSHSVIEKGQTVTLRCDPISGHDNLYWYRRVMGKEIKFLLHFVKESKQDESGMPNNRFLAERTGGTYSTLKVQPAELEDSGVYFCASSQDLDEQFFGPGTRLTVL.

This chain uses TRBV12-3 or TRBV12-4 with TRBJ2-1; the TRBD1 assignment by TCRdb is unverifiable without DNA. CDR3 length: 15 residues. CDR3 in amino acids: CASSSGGPTYNEQFF.

The chain employs TRBV20-1 and TRBJ1-2; TCRdb picks TRBD1, but there is no DNA to check that call. Germline values: CDR1 DFQATT, CDR2 SNEGSKA (reference sequence). The CDR3 loop spans 12 amino acids. CDR3 loop: CSAKGQNYGYTF.

The chain carries TRBV28 and TRBJ2-7; TCRdb lists TRBD1, though no DNA is available to test this call. Germline CDR1 and CDR2: MDHEN and SYDVKM. The length of the CDR3 is 12 residues. CDR3 amino acids: CASSGRQYEQYF.

The chain joins TRBV30 to TRBJ2-7. The CDR3 has 13 amino acids. From germline, CDR1 is GTSNPN and CDR2 SVGIG (reference sequence). Here the CDR3 reads CAWSWSEAYEQYF.

The V and J genes are TRBV7-9 and TRBJ2-7. The CDR3 is 13 residues long. Germline-derived CDR1 and CDR2 are SEHNR and FQNEAQ (reference sequence). The CDR3 spells CASSSPLYHEQYF.

V usage is TRBV7-2 and J usage is TRBJ2-7. The CDR3 covers 13 residues. The germline gives CDR1 SGHTA, CDR2 FQGNSA. This CDR3 is CASSSYTPYEQYF.

The chain has TRBV29-1 and TRBJ1-1. The CDR3 is made up of 12 amino acids. CDR1 and CDR2 (germline): SQVTM, ANQGSEA. CDR3 residues: CSVAGKNTEAFF.

This chain links TRBV5-5 with TRBJ2-2; the TCRdb call, TRBD1, lacks DNA for checking. Germline V gene lookup returns CDR1 SGHKS and CDR2 YYEKEE (reference sequence). The CDR3 runs 14 residues. CDR3 region: CASSFGPGTGELFF.

This chain joins TRBV4-3 and TRBJ2-3. The CDR3 sequence is 16 residues long. Germline V lookup: CDR1 LGHNA, CDR2 YSLEER. The CDR3: CASSQDGLGSTDTQYF.

This chain uses TRBV14 with TRBJ2-2. Germline CDR1 and CDR2: SGHDN and FVKESK. This CDR3 region has 14 residues. The chain's CDR3 is CASSQEGYTGELFF.

The chain carries TRBV27 and TRBJ2-2; as DNA is missing, the TRBD1 call by TCRdb cannot be tested. The germline V gene has CDR1 MNHEY and CDR2 SMNVEV (reference sequence). The CDR3 contains 15 residues. This chain's CDR3 is CASSPKGAPDGELFF.

The V gene is TRBV6-2 or TRBV6-3, the J gene TRBJ2-1. Germline-derived CDR1 and CDR2 are MNHEY and SVGEGT. CDR3 length equals 13 residues. The CDR3 region is CASSYSGNNEQFF.

The genes are TRBV11-2 and TRBJ2-1. This CDR3 region has 14 residues. Germline V CDR1 and CDR2: SGHAT, FQNNGV. The CDR3 reads CASSFWDSYNEQFF. Supplemented by reference TRBV11-2 and TRBJ2-1, the full variable domain reads EAGVAQSPRYKIIEKRQSVAFWCNPISGHATLYWYQQILGQGPKLLIQFQNNGVVDDSQLPKDRFSAERLKGVDSTLKIQPAKLEDSAVYLCASSFWDSYNEQFFGPGTRLTVL.

This sequence joins TRBV27 and TRBJ1-4; TCRdb proposes TRBD1, but this gene call is untestable without DNA. Germline V CDR1 and CDR2: MNHEY, SMNVEV (reference sequence). This CDR3 is 14 amino acids long. The CDR3 region is CASSFEAQNEKLFF.

V is TRBV5-4 and J is TRBJ2-1; the D gene TCRdb calls, TRBD2, cannot be checked with no DNA. Germline V lookup: CDR1 SGHNT, CDR2 YYREEE (reference sequence). The CDR3 runs to 15 residues. The CDR3 sequence: CASSLLAGVYNEQFF.